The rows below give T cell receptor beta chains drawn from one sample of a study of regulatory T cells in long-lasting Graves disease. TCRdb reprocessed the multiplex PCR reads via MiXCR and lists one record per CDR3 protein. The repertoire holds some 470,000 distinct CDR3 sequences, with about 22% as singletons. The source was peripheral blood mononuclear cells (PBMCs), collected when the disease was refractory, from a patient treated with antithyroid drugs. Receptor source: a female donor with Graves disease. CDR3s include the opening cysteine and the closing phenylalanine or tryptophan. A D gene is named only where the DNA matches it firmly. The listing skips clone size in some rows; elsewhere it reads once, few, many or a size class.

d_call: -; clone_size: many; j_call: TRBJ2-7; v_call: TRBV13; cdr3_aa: CASSPQSSYEQYF; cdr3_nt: TGTGCCAGCAGCCCGCAGAGTTCCTACGAGCAGTACTTC
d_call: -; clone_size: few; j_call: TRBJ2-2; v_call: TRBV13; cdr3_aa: CASSPPSDRDTGELFF; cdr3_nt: TGTGCCAGCAGCCCGCCTAGCGATCGAGACACCGGGGAGCTGTTTTTT
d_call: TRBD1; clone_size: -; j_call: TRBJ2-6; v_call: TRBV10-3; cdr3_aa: CAITKDRSVSGANVLTF; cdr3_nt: TGTGCCATCACCAAGGACAGGTCTGTCTCTGGGGCCAACGTCCTGACTTTC
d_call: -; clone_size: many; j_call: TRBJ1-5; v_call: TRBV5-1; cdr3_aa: CASSSGPRDQPQHF; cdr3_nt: TGCGCCAGCAGCTCCGGGCCCAGGGATCAGCCCCAGCATTTT
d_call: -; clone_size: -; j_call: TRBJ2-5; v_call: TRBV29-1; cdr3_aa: CSVESQGRTQYF; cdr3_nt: TGCAGCGTTGAAAGTCAGGGGAGAACCCAGTACTTC
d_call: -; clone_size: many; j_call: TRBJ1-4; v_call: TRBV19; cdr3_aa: CASSSVGETNEKLFF; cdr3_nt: TGTGCCAGTAGTTCCGTAGGGGAAACTAATGAAAAACTGTTTTTT
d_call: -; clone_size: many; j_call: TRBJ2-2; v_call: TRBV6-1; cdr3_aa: CASSKNLAQTRGELFF; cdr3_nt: TGTGCCAGCAGTAAAAACCTCGCCCAGACCCGGGGGGAGCTGTTTTTT
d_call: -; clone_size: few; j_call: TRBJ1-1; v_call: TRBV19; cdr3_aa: CASRTGPLGENTEAFF; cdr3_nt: TGTGCCAGTAGAACGGGGCCTCTTGGGGAGAACACTGAAGCTTTCTTT
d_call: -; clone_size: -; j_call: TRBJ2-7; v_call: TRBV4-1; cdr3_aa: CASSELGGPISYEQYF; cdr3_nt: TGCGCCAGCAGCGAACTAGGGGGTCCAATATCCTACGAGCAGTACTTC
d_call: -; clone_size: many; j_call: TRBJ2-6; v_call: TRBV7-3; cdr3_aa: CASSLEGFGGFTSYSGANVLTF; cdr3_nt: TGTGCCAGCAGCTTAGAGGGTTTTGGGGGATTCACCTCTTACTCTGGGGCCAACGTCCTGACTTTC
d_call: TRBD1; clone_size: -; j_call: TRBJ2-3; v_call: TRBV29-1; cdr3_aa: CSVFGTGTTDTQYF; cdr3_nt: TGCAGCGTTTTTGGGACAGGGACCACAGATACGCAGTATTTT
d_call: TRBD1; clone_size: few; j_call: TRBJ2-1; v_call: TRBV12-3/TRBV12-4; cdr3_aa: CASSDLGQGRDEQFF; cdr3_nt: TGTGCCAGCAGCGACCTGGGACAGGGACGGGATGAGCAGTTCTTC
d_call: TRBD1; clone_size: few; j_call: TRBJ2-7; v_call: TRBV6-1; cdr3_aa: CASSLPGTENYEQYF; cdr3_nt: TGTGCCAGCAGCTTACCCGGGACAGAGAACTACGAGCAGTACTTC
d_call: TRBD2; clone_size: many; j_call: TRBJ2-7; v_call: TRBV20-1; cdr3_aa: CSARDRASGDYEQYF; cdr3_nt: TGCAGTGCTAGAGATCGGGCTAGCGGGGACTACGAGCAGTACTTC
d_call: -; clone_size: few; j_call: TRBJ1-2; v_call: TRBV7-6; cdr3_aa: CASSLTGTDLRYGYTF; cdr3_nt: TGTGCCAGCAGCTTAACCGGGACGGACTTACGCTATGGCTACACCTTC
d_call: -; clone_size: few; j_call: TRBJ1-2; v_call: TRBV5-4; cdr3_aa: CASSLDLGSNGYTF; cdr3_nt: TGTGCCAGCAGCTTGGATCTCGGCAGTAATGGCTACACCTTC
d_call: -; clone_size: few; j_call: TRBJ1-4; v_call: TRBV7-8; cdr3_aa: CASSYSFLLTNEKLFF; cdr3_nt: TGTGCCAGCAGCTATTCGTTTCTTTTAACTAATGAAAAACTGTTTTTT
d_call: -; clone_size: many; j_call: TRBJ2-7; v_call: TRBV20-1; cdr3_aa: CSARIAKQGSYEQYF; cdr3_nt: TGCAGTGCTAGGATCGCCAAACAGGGCTCCTACGAGCAGTACTTC
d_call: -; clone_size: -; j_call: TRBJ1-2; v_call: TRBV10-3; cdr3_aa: CAISESRGANYGYTF; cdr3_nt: TGTGCCATCAGTGAGTCAAGGGGAGCTAACTATGGCTACACCTTC
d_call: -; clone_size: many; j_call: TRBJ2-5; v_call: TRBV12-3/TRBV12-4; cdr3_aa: CASSIGILQETQYF; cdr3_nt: TGTGCCAGCAGTATTGGAATCCTTCAAGAGACCCAGTACTTC
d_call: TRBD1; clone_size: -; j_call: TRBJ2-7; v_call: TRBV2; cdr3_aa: CASSLQGAIYEQYF; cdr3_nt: TGTGCCAGCAGTCTACAGGGGGCGATTTACGAGCAGTACTTC
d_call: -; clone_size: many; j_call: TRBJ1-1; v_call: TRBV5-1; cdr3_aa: CASSLAVMNTEAFF; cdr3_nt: TGCGCCAGCAGCTTGGCCGTCATGAACACTGAAGCTTTCTTT
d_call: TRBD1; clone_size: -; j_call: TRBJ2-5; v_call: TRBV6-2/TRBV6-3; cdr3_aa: CASSYGDRGSQETQYF; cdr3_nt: TGTGCCAGCAGTTACGGGGACAGGGGATCACAAGAGACCCAGTACTTC
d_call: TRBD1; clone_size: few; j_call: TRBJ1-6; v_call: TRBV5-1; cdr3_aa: CASSLGSPGTGGNSPLHF; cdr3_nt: TGCGCCAGCAGCTTGGGGTCCCCTGGGACAGGGGGAAATTCACCCCTCCACTTT
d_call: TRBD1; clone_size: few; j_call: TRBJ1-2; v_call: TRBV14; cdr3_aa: CASSRGQGAFGYTF; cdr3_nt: TGTGCCAGCAGCCGAGGACAGGGGGCATTTGGCTACACCTTC
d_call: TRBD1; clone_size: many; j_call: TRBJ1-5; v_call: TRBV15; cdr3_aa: CATAQGGNQPQHF; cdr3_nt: TGTGCCACAGCACAGGGGGGCAATCAGCCCCAGCATTTT
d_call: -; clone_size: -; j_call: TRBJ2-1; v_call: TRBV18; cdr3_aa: CASSRISINNEQFF; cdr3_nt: TGTGCCAGCTCACGTATTAGCATAAACAATGAGCAGTTCTTC
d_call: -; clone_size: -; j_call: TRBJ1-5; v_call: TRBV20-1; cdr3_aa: CSATVGTDLWEPQHF; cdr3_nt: TGCAGTGCTACCGTCGGGACGGACCTCTGGGAGCCCCAGCATTTT
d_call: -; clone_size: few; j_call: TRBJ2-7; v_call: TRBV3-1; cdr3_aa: CASSQDWGTRSSYEQYF; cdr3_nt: TGTGCCAGCAGCCAAGATTGGGGGACAAGAAGCTCCTACGAGCAGTACTTC
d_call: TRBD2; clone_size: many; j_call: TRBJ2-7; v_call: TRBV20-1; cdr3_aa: CSARTGGPYEQYF; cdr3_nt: TGCAGTGCTAGAACGGGGGGGCCTTACGAGCAGTACTTC
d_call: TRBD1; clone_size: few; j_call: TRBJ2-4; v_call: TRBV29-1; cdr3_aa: CSGRQGNSNIQYF; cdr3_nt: TGCAGCGGGCGACAGGGGAATAGTAACATTCAGTACTTC
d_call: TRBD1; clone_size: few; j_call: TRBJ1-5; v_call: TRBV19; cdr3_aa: CASTLYGTGRTQPQHF; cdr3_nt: TGTGCCAGTACCCTTTACGGGACAGGGCGTACGCAGCCCCAGCATTTT
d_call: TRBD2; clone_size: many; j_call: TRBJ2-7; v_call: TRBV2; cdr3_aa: CASSLWGGYEQYF; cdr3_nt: TGTGCCAGCAGTTTGTGGGGGGGATACGAGCAGTACTTC
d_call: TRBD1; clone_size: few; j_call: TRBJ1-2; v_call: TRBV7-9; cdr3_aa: CASSDYRDRGYGYTF; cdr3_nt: TGTGCCAGCAGCGATTACCGGGACAGGGGGTATGGCTACACCTTC